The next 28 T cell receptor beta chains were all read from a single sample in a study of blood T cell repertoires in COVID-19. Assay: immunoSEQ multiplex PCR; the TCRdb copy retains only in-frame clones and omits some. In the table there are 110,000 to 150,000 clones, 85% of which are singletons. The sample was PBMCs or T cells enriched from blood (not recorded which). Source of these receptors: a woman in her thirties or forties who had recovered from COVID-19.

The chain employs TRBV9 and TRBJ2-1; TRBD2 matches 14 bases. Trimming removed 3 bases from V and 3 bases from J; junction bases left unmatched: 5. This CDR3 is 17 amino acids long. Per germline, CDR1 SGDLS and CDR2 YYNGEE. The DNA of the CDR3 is TGTGCCAGCAGCGAGACTAGCGGGAGGGTTCTCTACAATGAGCAGTTCTTC. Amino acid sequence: CASSETSGRVLYNEQFF.

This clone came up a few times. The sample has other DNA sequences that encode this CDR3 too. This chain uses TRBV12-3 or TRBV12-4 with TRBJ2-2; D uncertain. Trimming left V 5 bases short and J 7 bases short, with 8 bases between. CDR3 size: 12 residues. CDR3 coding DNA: TGTGCCAGCAGTCTACCTAGCGGGGAGCTGTTTTTT. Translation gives CASSLPSGELFF.

CDR3 DNA sequence: TGTGCCAGTAAGCAGGGATTTGGCTATGGCTACACCTTC. It translates to CASKQGFGYGYTF. This rearrangement joins TRBV19 to TRBJ1-2, with D perhaps TRBD1 (5 bases). Germline CDR1 reads LNHDA; CDR2 reads SQIVND (reference sequence). This CDR3 has 13 residues. Trimming took 7 bases from V and 4 from J, leaving 13 bases between them.

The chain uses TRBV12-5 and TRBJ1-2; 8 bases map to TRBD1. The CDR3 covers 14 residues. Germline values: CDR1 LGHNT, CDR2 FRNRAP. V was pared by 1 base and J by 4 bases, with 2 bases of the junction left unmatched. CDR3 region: CASGLGQGSYGYTF. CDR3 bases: TGTGCTAGTGGTTTGGGACAGGGGAGCTATGGCTACACCTTC.

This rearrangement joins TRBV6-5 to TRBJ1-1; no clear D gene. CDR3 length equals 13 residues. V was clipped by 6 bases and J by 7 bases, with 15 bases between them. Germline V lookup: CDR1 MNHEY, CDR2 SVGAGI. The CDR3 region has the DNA TGTGCCAGCAGCGATGACTGGCACAATGAAGCTTTCTTT. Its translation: CASSDDWHNEAFF.

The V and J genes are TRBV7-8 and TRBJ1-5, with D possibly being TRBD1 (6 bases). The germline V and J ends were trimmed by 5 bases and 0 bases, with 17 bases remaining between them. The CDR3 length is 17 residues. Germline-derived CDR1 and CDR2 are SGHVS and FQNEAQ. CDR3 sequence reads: CASSPAGTPYSNQPQHF. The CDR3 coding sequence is TGTGCCAGCAGCCCAGCCGGGACACCTTATAGCAATCAGCCCCAGCATTTT.

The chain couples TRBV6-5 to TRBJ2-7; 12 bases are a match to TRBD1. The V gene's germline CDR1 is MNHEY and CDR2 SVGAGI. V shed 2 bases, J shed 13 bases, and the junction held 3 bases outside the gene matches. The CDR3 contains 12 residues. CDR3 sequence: CASSYGTGGDYF. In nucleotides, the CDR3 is TGTGCCAGCAGTTACGGGACAGGGGGCGATTACTTC.

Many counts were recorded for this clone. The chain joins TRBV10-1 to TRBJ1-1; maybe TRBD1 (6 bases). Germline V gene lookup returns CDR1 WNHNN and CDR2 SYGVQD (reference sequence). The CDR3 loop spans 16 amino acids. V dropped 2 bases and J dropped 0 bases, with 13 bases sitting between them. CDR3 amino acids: CASSEGTGTMNTEAFF. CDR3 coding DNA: TGCGCCAGCAGTGAGGGAACAGGGACCATGAACACTGAAGCTTTCTTT.

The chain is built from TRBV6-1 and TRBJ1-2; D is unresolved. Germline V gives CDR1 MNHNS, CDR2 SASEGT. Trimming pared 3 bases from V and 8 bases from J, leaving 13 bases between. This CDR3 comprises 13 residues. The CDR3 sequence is CASSEDSFGGYTF. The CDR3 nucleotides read TGTGCCAGCAGTGAGGACTCCTTCGGAGGCTACACCTTC.

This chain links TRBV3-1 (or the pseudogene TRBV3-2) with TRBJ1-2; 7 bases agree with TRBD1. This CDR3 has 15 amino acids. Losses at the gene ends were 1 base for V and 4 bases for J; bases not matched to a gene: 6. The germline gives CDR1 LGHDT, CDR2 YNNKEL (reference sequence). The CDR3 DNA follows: TGTGCCAGCAGCCAAGCGTGGACAGGCCTCTATGGCTACACCTTC. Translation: CASSQAWTGLYGYTF.

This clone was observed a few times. CDR3 DNA: TGTGCCAGTAGTAACCAGGGAGGTCAGACTGAAGCTTTCTTT. This encodes CASSNQGGQTEAFF. The chain joins TRBV19 to TRBJ1-1; D perhaps matches TRBD1 (5 bases). The CDR3 loop spans 14 amino acids. V was shortened by 4 bases and J by 5 bases, with 14 bases between the two germline ends. CDR1 is LNHDA, CDR2 SQIVND, per germline (reference sequence).

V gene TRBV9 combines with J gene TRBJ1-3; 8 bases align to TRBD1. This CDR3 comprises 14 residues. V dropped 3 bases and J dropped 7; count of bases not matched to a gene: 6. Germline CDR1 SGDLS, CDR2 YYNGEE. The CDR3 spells CASSERTGRNTIYF. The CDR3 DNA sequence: TGTGCCAGCAGCGAGCGGACAGGGCGGAACACCATATATTTT.

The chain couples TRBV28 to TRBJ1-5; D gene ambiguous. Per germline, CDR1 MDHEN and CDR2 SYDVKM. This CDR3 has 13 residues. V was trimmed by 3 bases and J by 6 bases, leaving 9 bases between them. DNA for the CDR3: TGTGCCAGCAGTTTTGCTCCGGGTCAGCCCCAGCATTTT. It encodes CASSFAPGQPQHF.

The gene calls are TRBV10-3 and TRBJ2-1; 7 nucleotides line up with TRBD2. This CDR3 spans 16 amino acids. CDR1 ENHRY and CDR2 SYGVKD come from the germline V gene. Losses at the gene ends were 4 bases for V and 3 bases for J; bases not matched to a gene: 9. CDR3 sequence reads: CAISGGMRELYNEQFF. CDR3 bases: TGTGCCATCAGTGGAGGAATGCGGGAGCTCTACAATGAGCAGTTCTTC.

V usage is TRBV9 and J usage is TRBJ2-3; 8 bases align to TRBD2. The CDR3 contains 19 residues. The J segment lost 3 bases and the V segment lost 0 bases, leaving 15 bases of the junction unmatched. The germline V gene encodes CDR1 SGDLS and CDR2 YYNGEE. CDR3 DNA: TGTGCCAGCAGCGTAGATCCTTTAGTTCGGCGGGGGGCAACAGATACGCAGTATTTT. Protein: CASSVDPLVRRGATDTQYF.

CDR3 sequence reads: CASWINGVSYNEQFF. The CDR3 bases are TGTGCCAGCTGGATAAACGGGGTTAGTTACAATGAGCAGTTCTTC. The V gene is TRBV27, the J gene TRBJ2-1; maybe TRBD2 (5 bases). CDR1 is MNHEY, CDR2 SMNVEV, per germline (reference sequence). The CDR3 length is 15 residues. Trimming took 8 bases from V and 4 from J, leaving 18 bases between them.

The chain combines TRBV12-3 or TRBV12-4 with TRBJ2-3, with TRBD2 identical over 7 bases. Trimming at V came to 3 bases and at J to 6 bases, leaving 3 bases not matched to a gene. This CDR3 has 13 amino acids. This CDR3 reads CASSFAGVDTQYF. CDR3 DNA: TGTGCCAGCAGTTTTGCGGGGGTGGATACGCAGTATTTT.

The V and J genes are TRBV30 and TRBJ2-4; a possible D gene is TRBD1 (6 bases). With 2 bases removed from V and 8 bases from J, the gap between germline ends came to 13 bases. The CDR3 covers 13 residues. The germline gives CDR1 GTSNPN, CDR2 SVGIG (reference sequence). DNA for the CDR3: TGTGCCTGGAGTCTAGGGGGAATAGACATTCAGTACTTC. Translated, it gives CAWSLGGIDIQYF.

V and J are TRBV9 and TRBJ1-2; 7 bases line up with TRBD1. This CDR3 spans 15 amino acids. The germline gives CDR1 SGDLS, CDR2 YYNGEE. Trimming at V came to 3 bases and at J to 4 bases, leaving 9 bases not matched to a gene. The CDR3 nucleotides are TGTGCCAGCAGCGGAAGGGACAGCCAAGCCTATGGCTACACCTTC. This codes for CASSGRDSQAYGYTF.

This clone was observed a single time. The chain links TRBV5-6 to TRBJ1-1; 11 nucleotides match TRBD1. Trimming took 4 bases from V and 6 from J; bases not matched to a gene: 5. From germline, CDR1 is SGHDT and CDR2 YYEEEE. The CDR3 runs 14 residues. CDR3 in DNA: TGTGCCAGCAGCCTGGGACAGGGGGGGGCTGAAGCTTTCTTT. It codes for CASSLGQGGAEAFF.

For the CDR3, the DNA is TGCGCCAGCAGTCAATCGGGACAGCCGATCCGCTCTGGGGCCAACGTCCTGACTTTC. It codes for CASSQSGQPIRSGANVLTF. The chain couples TRBV23-1 to TRBJ2-6, with 7 bases that match TRBD1. TRBV23-1 is an open reading frame, and its role is uncertain. V trimming: 0 bases; J trimming: 0 bases; junction bases outside the gene matches: 8. The CDR3 consists of 19 residues.

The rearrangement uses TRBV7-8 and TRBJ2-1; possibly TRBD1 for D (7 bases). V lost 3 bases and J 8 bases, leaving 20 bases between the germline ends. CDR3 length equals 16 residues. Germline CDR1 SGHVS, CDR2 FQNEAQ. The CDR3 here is CASSFKAGQSRDEQFF. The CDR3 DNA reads TGTGCCAGCAGCTTTAAGGCGGGACAGAGTAGAGATGAGCAGTTCTTC.

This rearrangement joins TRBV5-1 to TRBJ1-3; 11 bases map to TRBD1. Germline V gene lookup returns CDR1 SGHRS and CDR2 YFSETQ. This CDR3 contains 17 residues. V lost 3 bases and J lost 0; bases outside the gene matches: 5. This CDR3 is CASSSGQGVSSGNTIYF. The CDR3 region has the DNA TGCGCCAGCAGCTCGGGACAGGGGGTATCCTCTGGAAACACCATATATTTT.

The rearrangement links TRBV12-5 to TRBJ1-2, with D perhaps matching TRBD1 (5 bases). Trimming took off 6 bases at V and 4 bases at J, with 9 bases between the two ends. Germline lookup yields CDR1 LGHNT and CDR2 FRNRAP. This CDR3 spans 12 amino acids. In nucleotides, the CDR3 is TGTGCTAGTGGCCAGGGTCTCTATGGCTACACCTTC. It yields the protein CASGQGLYGYTF.

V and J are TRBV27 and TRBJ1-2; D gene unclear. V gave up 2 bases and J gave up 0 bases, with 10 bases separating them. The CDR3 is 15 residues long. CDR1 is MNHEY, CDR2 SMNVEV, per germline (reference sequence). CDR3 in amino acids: CASSLGGGTNYGYTF. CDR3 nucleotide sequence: TGTGCCAGCAGTTTAGGAGGCGGGACTAACTATGGCTACACCTTC.

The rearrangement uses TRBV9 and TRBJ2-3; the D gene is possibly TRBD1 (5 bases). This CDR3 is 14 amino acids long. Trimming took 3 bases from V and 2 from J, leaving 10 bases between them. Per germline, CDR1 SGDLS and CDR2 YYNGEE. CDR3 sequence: CASSDRQFTDTQYF. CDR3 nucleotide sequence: TGTGCCAGCAGCGACCGACAGTTCACAGATACGCAGTATTTT.

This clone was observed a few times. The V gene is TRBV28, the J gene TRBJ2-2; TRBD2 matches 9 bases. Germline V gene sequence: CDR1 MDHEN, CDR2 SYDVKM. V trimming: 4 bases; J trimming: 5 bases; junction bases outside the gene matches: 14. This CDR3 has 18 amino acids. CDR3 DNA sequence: TGTGCCAGCAGTTCCCCCGTGACAAGCGGGAGGAGAACCGGGGAGCTGTTTTTT. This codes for CASSSPVTSGRRTGELFF.

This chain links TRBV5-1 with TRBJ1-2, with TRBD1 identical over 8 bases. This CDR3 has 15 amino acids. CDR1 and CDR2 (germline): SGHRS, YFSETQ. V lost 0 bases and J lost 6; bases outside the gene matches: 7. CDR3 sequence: CASSLGGTGANGYTF. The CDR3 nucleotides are TGCGCCAGCAGCTTGGGTGGGACAGGAGCCAATGGCTACACCTTC.